Each of the 24 T cell receptor beta chains below was sequenced from the same sample in a study of breast tumors, draining lymph nodes, adjacent tissues. Breast cancer patients provided tissue from their axillary draining lymph nodes. MiXCR, applied by TCRdb to the multiplex PCR reads, yields one record per CDR3 protein. The data show 200,000 to 300,000 distinct CDR3 sequences, over 25% seen once. The sample comprised axillary lymph node tissue. The receptor set was obtained from a female donor with breast cancer. Some clones in this sample may be carry-over from other donors' samples.

This clonotype appeared many times. The chain combines TRBV7-3 with TRBJ1-2; 11 bases align to TRBD1. CDR3 length: 13 amino acids. Germline-derived CDR1 and CDR2 are SGHTA and FQGTGA. J gave up 7 bases and V 3 bases, and 1 base lay outside the gene matches. The CDR3 coding sequence is TGTGCCAGCAGCTTGGACAGGGGGCTTGGCTACACCTTC. This codes for CASSLDRGLGYTF.

This clonotype was seen at least ten times. The rearrangement links TRBV20-1 to TRBJ2-3, with 8 bases lining up with TRBD1. CDR3 size: 15 residues. In germline, CDR1 is DFQATT, CDR2 SNEGSKA (reference sequence). V trimming: 5 bases; J trimming: 5 bases; junction bases outside the gene matches: 12. CDR3 in DNA: TGCAGTGCTCCGCCCCGCAGGGGGCGTGGAGATACGCAGTATTTT. It is translated as CSAPPRRGRGDTQYF.

In this sample, this clonotype turned up many times. The chain's CDR3 is CASSQRGGHTGELFF. The CDR3 nucleotides are TGTGCCAGCAGCCAACGAGGGGGTCACACCGGGGAGCTGTTTTTT. This sequence joins TRBV7-3 and TRBJ2-2; tentative D call: TRBD1 (6 bases). Germline V gives CDR1 SGHTA, CDR2 FQGTGA. Trimming shortened V by 5 bases and J by 3 bases, and 13 bases separated the two germline ends. CDR3 length: 15 residues.

The chain has TRBV10-3 and TRBJ2-7, with 14 bases identical to TRBD2. Germline V CDR1 and CDR2: ENHRY, SYGVKD. This CDR3 is 14 amino acids long. J was trimmed by 3 bases and V by 10 bases; bases with no gene match: 5. The CDR3 here is CANSGTSGSYEQYF. As DNA, the CDR3 is TGTGCCAACTCCGGGACTAGCGGGAGCTACGAGCAGTACTTC.

At least ten counts were recorded for this clonotype. V gene TRBV19 combines with J gene TRBJ1-5; no clear D gene. The CDR3 sequence is 14 residues long. Germline V gene data show CDR1 as LNHDA and CDR2 as SQIVND (reference sequence). The germline V and J ends were trimmed by 2 bases and 4 bases, with 9 bases remaining between them. The DNA of the CDR3 is TGTGCCAGTAGTATAATGGCAGTGAATCAGCCCCAGCATTTT. Encoded protein: CASSIMAVNQPQHF.

The sample holds many counts of this clonotype. V gene TRBV10-3 combines with J gene TRBJ1-6, with a possible D match to TRBD1 (6 bases). The CDR3 length is 17 residues. CDR1 ENHRY and CDR2 SYGVKD come from the germline V gene. V was trimmed by 0 bases and J by 5 bases, leaving 14 bases between them. The CDR3 nucleotides are TGTGCCATCAGTGAGTCCGGGGGGGCAAAACATAATTCACCCCTCCACTTT. It encodes CAISESGGAKHNSPLHF.

This clonotype showed up just a few times. V and J are TRBV7-9 and TRBJ1-1; D uncertain. The germline V gene encodes CDR1 SEHNR and CDR2 FQNEAQ (reference sequence). The ends were cut back, 7 bases at V and 1 base at J, with 7 bases in the middle. The CDR3 totals 12 residues. The CDR3 DNA sequence: TGTGCCAGCACGGTACAGAACACTGAAGCTTTCTTT. Protein sequence: CASTVQNTEAFF.

This clonotype was picked up many times. This chain joins TRBV7-3 and TRBJ2-7, with 7 bases matching TRBD2. The V gene end was trimmed by 5 bases and the J gene end by 3 bases; junction bases not matched to a gene: 7. The CDR3 runs 14 residues. Germline-derived CDR1 and CDR2 are SGHTA and FQGTGA. The CDR3 DNA follows: TGTGCCAGCAGCCCGCCGACTAGCTTCTACGAGCAGTACTTC. Protein sequence: CASSPPTSFYEQYF.

Many counts were recorded for this clonotype. J is TRBJ2-1 and V is TRBV7-3; 12 nucleotides line up with TRBD2. CDR3 length: 15 residues. From germline, CDR1 is SGHTA and CDR2 FQGTGA. V gave up 6 bases and J gave up 7 bases; unmatched junction bases: 7. CDR3 nucleotides: TGTGCCAGCAGTCTAGCGGGAGGGCCATCTAATGAGCAGTTCTTC. Its translation is CASSLAGGPSNEQFF. Looking up the rest from reference TRBV7-3 and TRBJ2-1 gives the full variable domain: GAGVSQTPSNKVTEKGKYVELRCDPISGHTALYWYRQSLGQGPEFLIYFQGTGAADDSGLPNDRFFAVRPEGSVSTLKIQRTERGDSAVYLCASSLAGGPSNEQFFGPGTRLTVL.

This clonotype was counted at least ten times. The chain carries TRBV6-1 and TRBJ1-2; TRBD1 matches at 8 bases. Germline assignment: CDR1 MNHNS and CDR2 SASEGT. The trim removed 3 bases at V and 8 bases at J, leaving 11 bases unmatched. The CDR3 is 15 residues long. The CDR3 loop is CASSDLQQGAKGYTF. The CDR3 region has the DNA TGTGCCAGCAGTGATCTTCAGCAGGGGGCGAAGGGCTACACCTTC.

This clonotype was observed at least ten times. J is TRBJ2-7 and V is TRBV19; TRBD2 matches at 8 bases. CDR3 size: 13 residues. Germline trimming cut 3 bases from V and 7 bases from J; bases unmatched to any gene: 5. Germline loops: CDR1 LNHDA, CDR2 SQIVND (reference sequence). The CDR3 reads CASSMSPSGEQYF. CDR3 nucleotide sequence: TGTGCCAGTAGTATGTCTCCTAGCGGGGAGCAGTACTTC.

With respect to this clonotype: A much larger clone lies one base from this, so it may be a read error. The V and J genes are TRBV12-3 or TRBV12-4 and TRBJ1-2, with D hard to call. V was shortened by 5 bases and J by 12 bases, with 22 bases between the two germline ends. The CDR3 totals 14 residues. The CDR3 bases are TGTGCCAGCAGTACTCGACGGGAGAGTGGAGGCCACACCTTC. Protein product: CASSTRRESGGHTF.

This clonotype was seen ten or more times. CDR3 loop: CASSLLVGGGPHEQFF. As DNA, the CDR3 is TGTGCCAGCAGCTTATTAGTGGGAGGAGGCCCCCATGAGCAGTTCTTC. The chain recombines TRBV7-2 with TRBJ2-1, with D possibly being TRBD2 (6 bases). The CDR3 length is 16 residues. V shed 2 bases and J shed 8 bases, with 19 bases lying between them. Germline V lookup: CDR1 SGHTA, CDR2 FQGNSA.

Ten or more counts support this clonotype. This chain links TRBV7-8 with TRBJ1-5; D might be TRBD1 (6 bases). The germline CDR1 and CDR2 sequences are SGHVS and FQNEAQ. The length of the CDR3 is 16 residues. Trimming stripped 0 bases from V and 3 bases from J, with 12 bases between. CDR3 protein: CASSLARGRFNQPQHF. The CDR3, as DNA: TGTGCCAGCAGCTTAGCGCGGGGGCGGTTCAATCAGCCCCAGCATTTT.

This clonotype was picked up many times. The CDR3 loop is CASNPGLPNQPQHF. Here the CDR3 DNA reads TGTGCCAGCAACCCGGGACTTCCCAATCAGCCCCAGCATTTT. The gene calls are TRBV9 and TRBJ1-5; a possible D gene is TRBD1 (5 bases). The CDR3 extends over 14 amino acids. Trimming took 6 bases from V and 3 from J, leaving 13 bases between them. Germline V lookup: CDR1 SGDLS, CDR2 YYNGEE.

This clonotype came up many times. The CDR3 here is CATSDNLGETQYF. CDR3 sequence (DNA): TGTGCCACCAGTGATAACCTCGGGGAGACCCAGTACTTC. This chain connects TRBV24-1 to TRBJ2-5; D is uncertain. Germline CDR1 is KGHDR and CDR2 is SFDVKD. This CDR3 is built from 13 residues. The V and J ends lost 3 bases and 5 bases respectively, with 9 bases between them.

This clonotype was seen a handful of times. The V call is TRBV12-3 or TRBV12-4, the J call TRBJ2-7, with a weak D call TRBD2 (6 bases). Trimming stripped 3 bases from V and 3 bases from J, with 18 bases between. CDR3 length: 16 amino acids. CDR3 region: CASSFRGAGNYYEQYF. The CDR3 region has the DNA TGTGCCAGCAGTTTCCGCGGGGCGGGGAATTACTACGAGCAGTACTTC.

At least ten counts were recorded for this clonotype. The chain has TRBV20-1 and TRBJ2-1; 7 bases align to TRBD1. Per germline, CDR1 DFQATT and CDR2 SNEGSKA (reference sequence). This CDR3 is 13 amino acids long. V lost 1 base to trimming and J lost 8 bases; unmatched junction nucleotides: 5. The CDR3 DNA sequence: TGCAGTGCTAGAGCTCGACAGGGTTATGAGCAGTTCTTC. This sequence encodes CSARARQGYEQFF.

At least ten counts were recorded for this clonotype. The chain is built from TRBV7-6 and TRBJ2-2, with D hard to call. The ends were cut back, 4 bases at V and 3 bases at J, with 9 bases in the middle. This CDR3 has 14 amino acids. Germline V CDR1 and CDR2: SGHVS, FNYEAQ. The CDR3 region has the DNA TGTGCCAGCAGCTCCGAGGCTTACACCGGGGAGCTGTTTTTT. Translated, it gives CASSSEAYTGELFF.

The table lists this clonotype with many counts. In DNA form, the CDR3 reads TGTGCCAGCAGTTATACAGGGCTCAATCAGCCCCAGCATTTT. Translating it yields CASSYTGLNQPQHF. The chain carries TRBV6-6 and TRBJ1-5, with D perhaps TRBD1 (6 bases). This CDR3 has 14 residues. V dropped 3 bases and J dropped 3 bases, with 9 bases sitting between them. Germline CDR1 MNHNY, CDR2 SVGAGI (reference sequence).

The chain joins TRBV7-9 to TRBJ1-2; D ambiguous. This CDR3 has 14 amino acids. Germline lookup yields CDR1 SEHNR and CDR2 FQNEAQ (reference sequence). Trimming removed 2 bases at V and 6 bases at J, with 13 bases between. The CDR3 region has the DNA TGTGCCAGCAGCTTATACGGTTCCAGCCATGGCTACACCTTC. Protein: CASSLYGSSHGYTF.

This clonotype was detected ten times or more. The chain carries TRBV9 and TRBJ2-3; D is ambiguous. Germline-derived CDR1 and CDR2 are SGDLS and YYNGEE. V lost 3 bases to trimming and J lost 0 bases, with 11 bases between them. CDR3 length: 15 residues. CDR3: CASSALTLSTDTQYF. CDR3 nucleotides: TGTGCCAGCAGCGCCCTGACTCTGAGCACAGATACGCAGTATTTT.

This clonotype was recorded at least ten times. This sequence joins TRBV29-1 and TRBJ2-6; maybe TRBD1 (6 bases). The CDR3 sequence is 16 residues long. CDR1 and CDR2 from the germline V gene are SQVTM and ANQGSEA. Trimming took 6 bases from V and 1 from J, leaving 16 bases between them. DNA for the CDR3: TGCAGCGTAACTGGGACACCGGAATCTGGGGCCAACGTCCTGACTTTC. Its translation is CSVTGTPESGANVLTF.

Comment on this clonotype: Given a much more abundant clone one base away, this may be a read error. The CDR3 ends on some other residue instead of the conserved phenylalanine or tryptophan, so this is likely a read error. The chain combines TRBV12-3 or TRBV12-4 with TRBJ1-2; D may be TRBD1 (5 bases). The CDR3 length is 15 residues. V was clipped by 2 bases and J by 0 bases, with 10 bases between them. Here the CDR3 DNA reads TGTGCCAGCAGTTTAAGTAGAGGGGCTAACTATGGCTACACCCTC. This gives the protein CASSLSRGANYGYTL.